This T cell receptor (beta chain) was obtained from a study of technical replicates of blood from a few donors. This clone occurred a few times. Germline V gene lookup returns CDR1 SGDLS and CDR2 YYNGEE. This CDR3 is 17 amino acids long. V was cut by 0 bases and J by 0 bases, with 13 bases left in between. Profiling relied on immunoSEQ multiplex PCR, and the TCRdb table lists in-frame clones only, not all of them. Among roughly 70,000 clones listed, approximately 97% were seen once. This clonotype originated in a human donor in good health. The gene calls are TRBV9 and TRBJ1-3; D unresolved. The sample was T cells isolated from PBMCs. The CDR3 sequence: CASSVVATAASGNTIYF. In DNA, the CDR3 is TGTGCCAGCAGCGTAGTGGCAACAGCCGCCTCTGGAAACACCATATATTTT.